These T cell receptor beta chains were read from a single sample in a study of T cell responses to AZD1222 COVID-19 vaccine. Sequencing used immunoSEQ multiplex PCR; TCRdb keeps in-frame clones, though not all of them. Of 100,000 to 150,000 clones detected, approximately 90% appear once; the ten largest clones hold just over 7%. The source material was peripheral blood, sampled on day 0 of AZD1222 vaccination. These receptors were obtained from an adult in good health. Each CDR3 is given with its conserved first and last residue. Fields, in order: clone size, J gene, CDR3 length, V gene, D gene, CDR3 protein, CDR3 DNA. A D gene is named only where the DNA matches it firmly. Clone sizes are given selectively: once, few, many, or a class where the clone is expanded.

. | TRBJ1-1 | 14 | TRBV6-1 | TRBD1 | CASSEGDRGAEAFF | TGTGCCAGCAGTGAAGGGGACAGGGGGGCTGAAGCTTTCTTT
. | TRBJ2-7 | 15 | TRBV6-5 | TRBD1 | CASGVETGGQYEQYF | TGTGCCAGCGGGGTGGAGACAGGGGGGCAGTACGAGCAGTACTTC
once | TRBJ2-3 | 16 | TRBV27 | . | CASRSSEGGWTDTQYF | TGTGCCAGCAGATCTAGCGAAGGAGGGTGGACAGATACGCAGTATTTT
. | TRBJ2-5 | 14 | TRBV5-6 | . | CASSPGLGEWTQYF | TGTGCCAGCAGTCCTGGACTGGGTGAGTGGACCCAGTACTTC
. | TRBJ1-2 | 13 | TRBV6-5 | . | CASSSTANYGYTF | TGTGCCAGCTCCTCGACAGCGAACTATGGCTACACCTTC
. | TRBJ2-5 | 15 | TRBV28 | TRBD1 | CASSLLGTGKGTQYF | TGTGCCAGCAGTTTATTAGGGACAGGGAAGGGGACCCAGTACTTC
. | TRBJ1-1 | 13 | TRBV6-6 | . | CASSPTGNTEAFF | TGTGCCAGCAGTCCGACAGGGAACACTGAAGCTTTCTTT
. | TRBJ2-5 | 13 | TRBV2 | . | CASSRDNGETQYF | TGTGCCAGCAGTAGAGATAATGGAGAGACCCAGTACTTC
. | TRBJ1-2 | 15 | TRBV7-9 | . | CASSTLKDSAYGYTF | TGTGCCAGCAGCACTTTGAAGGACAGCGCCTATGGCTACACCTTC
. | TRBJ1-4 | 15 | TRBV20-1 | . | CSASVHGGAREKLFF | TGCAGTGCTAGTGTTCATGGGGGGGCGCGGGAAAAACTGTTTTTT
. | TRBJ2-7 | 13 | TRBV2 | . | CASSESRVGEQYF | TGTGCCAGCAGTGAGAGTAGGGTCGGAGAGCAGTACTTC
. | TRBJ1-4 | 15 | TRBV28 | . | CASSLGEATNEKLFF | TGTGCCAGCAGTTTAGGGGAGGCAACTAATGAAAAACTGTTTTTT
. | TRBJ1-1 | 12 | TRBV30 | . | CAWGRGVTEAFF | TGTGCCTGGGGGAGAGGGGTAACTGAAGCTTTCTTT
. | TRBJ2-1 | 11 | TRBV18 | . | CASSPGNEQFF | TGTGCCAGCTCACCAGGGAATGAGCAGTTCTTC
. | TRBJ2-3 | 14 | TRBV2 | . | CASTALGRADTQYF | TGTGCCAGCACCGCCCTAGGGCGGGCCGATACGCAGTATTTT
. | TRBJ2-5 | 15 | TRBV11-2 | . | CASSLEQGYQETQYF | TGTGCCAGCAGCTTAGAACAGGGCTACCAAGAGACCCAGTACTTC
few | TRBJ1-2 | 12 | TRBV6-2/TRBV6-3 | . | CASSTPNYGYTF | TGTGCCAGCAGTACTCCTAACTATGGCTACACCTTC
few | TRBJ2-7 | 15 | TRBV4-1 | . | CASSQESSSFREQYF | TGCGCCAGCAGCCAAGAGTCTAGCTCGTTCCGCGAGCAGTACTTC
once | TRBJ2-5 | 11 | TRBV20-1 | . | CSARPEETQYF | TGCAGTGCTCGTCCCGAAGAGACCCAGTACTTC
. | TRBJ2-2 | 13 | TRBV19 | . | CASSISGPGELFF | TGTGCCAGTAGTATATCAGGGCCCGGGGAGCTGTTTTTT
. | TRBJ1-1 | 12 | TRBV19 | . | CASSPTGAEAFF | TGTGCCAGTAGTCCCACCGGCGCTGAAGCTTTCTTT
. | TRBJ2-1 | 16 | TRBV10-1 | TRBD2 | CASTGGASGSRNEQFF | TGCGCCAGCACGGGTGGGGCTAGCGGGAGCAGGAATGAGCAGTTCTTC
. | TRBJ2-7 | 16 | TRBV19 | TRBD1 | CASSRPLGTGTYEQYF | TGTGCCAGTAGTAGACCCCTTGGGACAGGGACCTACGAGCAGTACTTC
once | TRBJ1-5 | 17 | TRBV7-9 | TRBD1 | CASSLAVGQGTNQPQHF | TGTGCCAGCAGCTTGGCAGTGGGACAGGGGACCAATCAGCCCCAGCATTTT
. | TRBJ2-3 | 20 | TRBV7-6 | TRBD1 | CASRLFTGTGASSSTDTQYF | TGTGCCAGCAGACTTTTTACCGGGACAGGGGCAAGTAGTAGCACAGATACGCAGTATTTT
. | TRBJ2-2 | 14 | TRBV11-3 | . | CASSLGRAAGELFF | TGTGCCAGCAGCTTAGGGAGAGCGGCCGGGGAGCTGTTTTTT
. | TRBJ2-1 | 13 | TRBV5-1 | . | CASSLVARDEQFF | TGCGCCAGCAGCTTGGTAGCTCGAGACGAGCAGTTCTTC
few | TRBJ2-1 | 13 | TRBV2 | . | CASSEARAGEQFF | TGTGCCAGCAGTGAAGCGCGAGCGGGCGAGCAGTTCTTC
. | TRBJ2-5 | 15 | TRBV7-2 | TRBD2 | CASRGPGGRVETQYF | TGTGCCAGCAGAGGACCCGGCGGGAGGGTTGAGACCCAGTACTTC